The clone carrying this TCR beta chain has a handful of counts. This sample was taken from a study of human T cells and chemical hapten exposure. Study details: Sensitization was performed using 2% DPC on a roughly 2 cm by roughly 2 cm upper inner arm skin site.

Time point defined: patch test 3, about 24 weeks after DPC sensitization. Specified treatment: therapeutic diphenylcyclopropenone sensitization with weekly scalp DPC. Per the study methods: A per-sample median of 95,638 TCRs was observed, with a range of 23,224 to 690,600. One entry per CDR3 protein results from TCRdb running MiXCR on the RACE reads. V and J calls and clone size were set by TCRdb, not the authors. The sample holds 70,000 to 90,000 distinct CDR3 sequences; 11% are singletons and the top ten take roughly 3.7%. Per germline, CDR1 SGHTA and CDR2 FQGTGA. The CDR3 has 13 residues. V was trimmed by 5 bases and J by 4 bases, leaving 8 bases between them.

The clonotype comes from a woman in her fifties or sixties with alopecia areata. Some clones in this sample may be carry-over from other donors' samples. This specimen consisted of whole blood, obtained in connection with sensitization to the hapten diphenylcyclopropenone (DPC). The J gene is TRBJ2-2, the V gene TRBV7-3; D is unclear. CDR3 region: CASSAQSTGELFF. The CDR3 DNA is TGTGCCAGCAGCGCTCAGTCCACCGGGGAGCTGTTTTTT.